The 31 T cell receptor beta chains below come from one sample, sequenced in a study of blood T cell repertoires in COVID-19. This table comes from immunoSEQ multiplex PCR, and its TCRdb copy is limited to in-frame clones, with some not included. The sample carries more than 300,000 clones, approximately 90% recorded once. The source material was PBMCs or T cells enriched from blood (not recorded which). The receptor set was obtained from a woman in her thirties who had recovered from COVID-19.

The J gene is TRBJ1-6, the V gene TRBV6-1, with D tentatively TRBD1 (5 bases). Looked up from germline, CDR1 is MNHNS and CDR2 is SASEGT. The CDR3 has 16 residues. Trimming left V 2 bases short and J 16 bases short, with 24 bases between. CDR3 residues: CASSERRGRGYGQLHF. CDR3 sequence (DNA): TGTGCCAGCAGTGAAAGGCGGGGGAGGGGATATGGTCAGCTCCACTTT.

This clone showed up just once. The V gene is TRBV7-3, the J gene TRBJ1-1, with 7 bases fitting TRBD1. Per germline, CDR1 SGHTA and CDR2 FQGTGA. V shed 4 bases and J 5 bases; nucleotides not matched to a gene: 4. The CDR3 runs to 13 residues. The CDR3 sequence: CASSSTGWTEAFF. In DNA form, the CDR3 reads TGTGCCAGCAGCTCGACAGGGTGGACTGAAGCTTTCTTT.

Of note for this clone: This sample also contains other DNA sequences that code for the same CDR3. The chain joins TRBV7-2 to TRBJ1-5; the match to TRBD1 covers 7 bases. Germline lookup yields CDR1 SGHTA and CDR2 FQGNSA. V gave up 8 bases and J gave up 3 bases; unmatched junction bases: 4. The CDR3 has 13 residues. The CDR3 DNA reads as TGTGCCAGCCGCGGACAGGCCAATCAGCCCCAGCATTTT. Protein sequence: CASRGQANQPQHF.

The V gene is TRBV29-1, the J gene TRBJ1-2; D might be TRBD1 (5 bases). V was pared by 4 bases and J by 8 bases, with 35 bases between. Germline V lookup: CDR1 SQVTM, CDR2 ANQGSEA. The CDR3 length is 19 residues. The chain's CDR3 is CSVVTQGGMGRSPAWGYTF. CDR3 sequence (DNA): TGCAGCGTTGTAACGCAGGGAGGCATGGGCCGATCCCCGGCTTGGGGCTACACCTTC.

CDR3 protein: CASSSRDRGLAPLNSPLHF. DNA for the CDR3: TGTGCCAGCAGCTCCAGGGACAGGGGGCTCGCTCCCCTCAATTCACCCCTCCACTTT. The chain has TRBV5-5 and TRBJ1-6, with 12 bases lining up with TRBD1. J lost 7 bases, V lost 3 bases, and 14 bases had no gene match. The CDR3 has 19 residues. Germline V lookup: CDR1 SGHKS, CDR2 YYEKEE (reference sequence).

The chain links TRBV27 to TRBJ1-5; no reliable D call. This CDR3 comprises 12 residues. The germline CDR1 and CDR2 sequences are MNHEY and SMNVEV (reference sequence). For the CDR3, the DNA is TGTGCTTCCCGATCGGGAGATCAGCCCCAGCATTTT. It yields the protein CASRSGDQPQHF.

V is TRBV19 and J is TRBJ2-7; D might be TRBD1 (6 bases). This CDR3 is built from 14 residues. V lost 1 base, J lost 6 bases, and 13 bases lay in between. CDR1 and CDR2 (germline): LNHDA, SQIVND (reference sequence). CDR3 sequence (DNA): TGTGCCAGTAGTATAGCCAGGGGCAGCGGCGAGCAGTACTTC. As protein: CASSIARGSGEQYF.

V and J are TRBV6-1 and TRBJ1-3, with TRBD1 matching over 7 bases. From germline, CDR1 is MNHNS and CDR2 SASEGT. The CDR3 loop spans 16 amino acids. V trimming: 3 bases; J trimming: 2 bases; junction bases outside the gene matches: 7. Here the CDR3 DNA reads TGTGCCAGCAGTGACCATGACAGGGATCCTGGAAACACCATATATTTT. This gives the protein CASSDHDRDPGNTIYF.

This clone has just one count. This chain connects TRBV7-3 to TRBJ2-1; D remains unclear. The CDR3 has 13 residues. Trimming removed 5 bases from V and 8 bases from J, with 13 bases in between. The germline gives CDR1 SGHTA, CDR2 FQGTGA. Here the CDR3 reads CASSPPGLYEQFF. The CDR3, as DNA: TGTGCCAGCAGCCCGCCCGGGTTGTATGAGCAGTTCTTC.

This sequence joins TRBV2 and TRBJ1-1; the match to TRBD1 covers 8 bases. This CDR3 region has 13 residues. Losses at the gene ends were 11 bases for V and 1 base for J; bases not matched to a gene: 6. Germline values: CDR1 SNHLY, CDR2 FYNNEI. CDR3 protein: CAGEGQENTEAFF. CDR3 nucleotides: TGTGCCGGAGAGGGACAGGAGAACACTGAAGCTTTCTTT.

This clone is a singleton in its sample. CDR3 sequence (DNA): TGTGCCAGCAGCATTGGACAGGGATCATACGGCTACACCTTC. Protein product: CASSIGQGSYGYTF. V gene TRBV5-6 combines with J gene TRBJ1-2, with 8 bases that match TRBD1. The CDR3 is made up of 14 amino acids. Germline CDR1 reads SGHDT; CDR2 reads YYEEEE. V was clipped by 4 bases and J by 8 bases; unmatched bases: 10.

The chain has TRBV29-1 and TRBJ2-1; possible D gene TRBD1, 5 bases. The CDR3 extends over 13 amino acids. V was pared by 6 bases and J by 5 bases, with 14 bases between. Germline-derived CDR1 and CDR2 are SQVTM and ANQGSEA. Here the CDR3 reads CSVETDWDNEQFF. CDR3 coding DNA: TGCAGCGTAGAGACAGACTGGGACAATGAGCAGTTCTTC.

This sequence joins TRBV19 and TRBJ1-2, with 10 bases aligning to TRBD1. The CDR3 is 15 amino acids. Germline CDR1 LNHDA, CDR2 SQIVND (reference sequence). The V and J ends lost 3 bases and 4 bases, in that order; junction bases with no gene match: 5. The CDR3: CASSILDRGTYGYTF. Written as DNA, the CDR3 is TGTGCCAGTAGTATTCTGGACAGGGGGACCTATGGCTACACCTTC. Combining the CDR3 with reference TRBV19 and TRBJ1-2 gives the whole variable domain DGGITQSPKYLFRKEGQNVTLSCEQNLNHDAMYWYRQDPGQGLRLIYYSQIVNDFQKGDIAEGYSVSREKKESFPLTVTSAQKNPTAFYLCASSILDRGTYGYTFGSGTRLTVV.

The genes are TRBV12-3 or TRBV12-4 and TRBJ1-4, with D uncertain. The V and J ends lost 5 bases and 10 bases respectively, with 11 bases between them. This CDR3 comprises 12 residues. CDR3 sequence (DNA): TGTGCCAGCAGTCAACACATCCGAAAACTGTTTTTT. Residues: CASSQHIRKLFF.

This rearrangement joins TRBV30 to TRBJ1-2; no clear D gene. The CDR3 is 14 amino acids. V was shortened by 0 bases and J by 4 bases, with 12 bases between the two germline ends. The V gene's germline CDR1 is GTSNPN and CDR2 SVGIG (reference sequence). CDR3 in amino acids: CAWSVQRGAYGYTF. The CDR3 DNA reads TGTGCCTGGAGTGTACAGCGGGGTGCCTATGGCTACACCTTC.

CDR3 in DNA: TGTGCCAGCAGCCTCTCTAGCGGGGGGGTGTTCTTC. This sequence encodes CASSLSSGGVFF. The V and J genes are TRBV6-1 and TRBJ2-1; 12 bases fit TRBD2. The ends lost 6 bases at V and 15 bases at J; junction bases unmatched: 6. Germline V gene lookup returns CDR1 MNHNS and CDR2 SASEGT. This CDR3 is built from 12 residues.

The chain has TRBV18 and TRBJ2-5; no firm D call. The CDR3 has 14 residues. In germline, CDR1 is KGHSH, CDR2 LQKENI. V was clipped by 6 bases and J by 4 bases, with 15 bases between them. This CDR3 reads CASSPGSVRETQYF. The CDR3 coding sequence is TGTGCCAGCTCCCCCGGGTCGGTGCGAGAGACCCAGTACTTC.

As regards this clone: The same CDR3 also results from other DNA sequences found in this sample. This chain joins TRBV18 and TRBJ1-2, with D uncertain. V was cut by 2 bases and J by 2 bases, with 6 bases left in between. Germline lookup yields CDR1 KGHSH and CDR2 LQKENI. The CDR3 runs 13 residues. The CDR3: CASSPGGNYGYTF. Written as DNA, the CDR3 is TGTGCCAGCTCACCAGGCGGGAACTATGGCTACACCTTC. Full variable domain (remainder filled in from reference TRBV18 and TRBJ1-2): NAGVMQNPRHLVRRRGQEARLRCSPMKGHSHVYWYRQLPEEGLKFMVYLQKENIIDESGMPKERFSAEFPKEGPSILRIQQVVRGDSAAYFCASSPGGNYGYTFGSGTRLTVV.

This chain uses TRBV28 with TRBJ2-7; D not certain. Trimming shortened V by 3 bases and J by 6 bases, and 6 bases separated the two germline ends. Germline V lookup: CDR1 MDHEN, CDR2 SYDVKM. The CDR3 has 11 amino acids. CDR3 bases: TGTGCCAGCAGTTTTGGCCTCGAGCAGTACTTC. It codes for CASSFGLEQYF.

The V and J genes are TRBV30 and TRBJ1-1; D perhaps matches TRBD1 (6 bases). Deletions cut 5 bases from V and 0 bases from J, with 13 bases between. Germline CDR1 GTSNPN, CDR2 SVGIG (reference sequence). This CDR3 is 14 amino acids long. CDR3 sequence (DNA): TGTGCCTGGGACAGGCGAACCATGAACACTGAAGCTTTCTTT. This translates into CAWDRRTMNTEAFF.

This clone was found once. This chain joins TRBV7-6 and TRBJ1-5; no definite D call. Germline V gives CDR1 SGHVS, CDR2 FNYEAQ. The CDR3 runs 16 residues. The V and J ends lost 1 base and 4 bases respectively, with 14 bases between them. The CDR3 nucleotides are TGTGCCAGCAGCTTAGATCCGGCGGGGTTGAATCAGCCCCAGCATTTT. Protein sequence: CASSLDPAGLNQPQHF.

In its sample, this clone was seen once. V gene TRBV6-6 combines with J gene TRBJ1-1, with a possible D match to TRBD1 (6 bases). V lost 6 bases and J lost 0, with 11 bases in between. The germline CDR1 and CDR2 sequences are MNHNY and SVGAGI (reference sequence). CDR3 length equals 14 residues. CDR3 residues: CASRTDRLNTEAFF. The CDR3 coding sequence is TGTGCCAGCAGAACAGACAGGTTGAACACTGAAGCTTTCTTT.

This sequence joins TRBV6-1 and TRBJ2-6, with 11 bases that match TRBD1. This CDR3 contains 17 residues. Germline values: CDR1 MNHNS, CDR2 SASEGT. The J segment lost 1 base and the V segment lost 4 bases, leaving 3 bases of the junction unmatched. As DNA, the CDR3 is TGTGCCAGCAGTGCCCGGGACAGGGGGTCTGGGGCCAACGTCCTGACTTTC. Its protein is CASSARDRGSGANVLTF.

CDR3 protein: CAWTPSSNYGYTF. The CDR3 DNA reads as TGTGCCTGGACGCCCAGTTCAAACTATGGCTACACCTTC. This chain links TRBV30 with TRBJ1-2; unclear D gene. The CDR3 covers 13 residues. The ends were cut back, 4 bases at V and 2 bases at J, with 11 bases in the middle. Germline CDR1 and CDR2: GTSNPN and SVGIG (reference sequence).

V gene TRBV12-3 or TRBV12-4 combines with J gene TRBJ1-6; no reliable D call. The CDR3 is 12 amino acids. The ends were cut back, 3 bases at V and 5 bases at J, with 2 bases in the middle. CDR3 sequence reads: CASSFNNSPLHF. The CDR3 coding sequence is TGTGCCAGCAGTTTTAATAATTCACCCCTCCACTTT.

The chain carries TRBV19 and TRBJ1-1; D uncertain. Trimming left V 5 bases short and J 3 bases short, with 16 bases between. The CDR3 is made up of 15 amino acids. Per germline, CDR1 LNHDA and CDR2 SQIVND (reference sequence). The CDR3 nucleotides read TGTGCCAGTAGTCGAAATTTTGGGAGGGACACTGAAGCTTTCTTT. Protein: CASSRNFGRDTEAFF.

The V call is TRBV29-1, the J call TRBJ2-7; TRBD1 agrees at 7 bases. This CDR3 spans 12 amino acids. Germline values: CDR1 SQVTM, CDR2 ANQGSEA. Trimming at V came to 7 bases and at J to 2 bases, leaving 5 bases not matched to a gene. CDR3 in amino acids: CSGRQGPYEQYF. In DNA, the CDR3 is TGCAGCGGCCGACAGGGTCCCTACGAGCAGTACTTC.

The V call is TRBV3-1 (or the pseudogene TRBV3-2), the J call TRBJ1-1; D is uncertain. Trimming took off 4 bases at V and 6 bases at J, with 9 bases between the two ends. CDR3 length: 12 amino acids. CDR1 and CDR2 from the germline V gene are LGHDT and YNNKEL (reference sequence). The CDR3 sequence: CASSPGMAEAFF. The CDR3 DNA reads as TGTGCCAGCAGCCCCGGGATGGCTGAAGCTTTCTTT.

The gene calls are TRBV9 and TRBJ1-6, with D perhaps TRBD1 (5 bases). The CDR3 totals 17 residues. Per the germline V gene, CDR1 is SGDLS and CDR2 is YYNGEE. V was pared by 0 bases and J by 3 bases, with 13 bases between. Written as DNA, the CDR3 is TGTGCCAGCAGCGTAGCACGGGACGGGAGCTATAATTCACCCCTCCACTTT. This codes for CASSVARDGSYNSPLHF. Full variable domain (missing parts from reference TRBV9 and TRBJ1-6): DSGVTQTPKHLITATGQRVTLRCSPRSGDLSVYWYQQSLDQGLQFLIQYYNGEERAKGNILERFSAQQFPDLHSELNLSSLELGDSALYFCASSVARDGSYNSPLHFGNGTRLTVT.

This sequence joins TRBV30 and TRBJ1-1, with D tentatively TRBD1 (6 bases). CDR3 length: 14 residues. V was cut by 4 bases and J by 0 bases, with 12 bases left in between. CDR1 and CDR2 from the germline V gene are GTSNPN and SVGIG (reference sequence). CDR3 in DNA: TGTGCCTGGACAAAAGGGGGATTGAACACTGAAGCTTTCTTT. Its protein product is CAWTKGGLNTEAFF. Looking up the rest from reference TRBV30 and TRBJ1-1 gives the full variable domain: SQTIHQWPATLVQPVGSPLSLECTVEGTSNPNLYWYRQAAGRGLQLLFYSVGIGQISSEVPQNLSASRPQDRQFILSSKKLLLSDSGFYLCAWTKGGLNTEAFFGQGTRLTVV.

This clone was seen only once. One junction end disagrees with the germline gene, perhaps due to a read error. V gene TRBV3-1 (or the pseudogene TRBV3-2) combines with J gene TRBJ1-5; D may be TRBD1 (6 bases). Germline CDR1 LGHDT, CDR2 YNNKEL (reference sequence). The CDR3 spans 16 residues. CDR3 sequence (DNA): TGTGCCAGCAGTCAAGGCAAGGGACACCTCAATCAGCCCCAGCATTTT. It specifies CASSQGKGHLNQPQHF.